Sequencing of this TCR beta chain was carried out in a study of blood T cell repertoires in COVID-19. Profiling relied on immunoSEQ multiplex PCR, and the TCRdb table lists in-frame clones only, not all of them. Of almost 80,000 clones listed, around 83% are singletons. Trimming left V 1 base short and J 0 bases short, with 13 bases between. The germline V gene has CDR1 SQVTM and CDR2 ANQGSEA. The CDR3 is made up of 16 amino acids. This sequence joins TRBV29-1 and TRBJ2-1, with TRBD2 as a possible D gene (5 bases). The source of this sequence is a woman in her 70s with acute or convalescent COVID-19. Sequenced input: peripheral blood. The CDR3 region has the DNA TGCAGCGTTGAAGGACTATCCGAGGTCTCCTACAATGAGCAGTTCTTC. It codes for CSVEGLSEVSYNEQFF.